The T cell receptor beta chain described here comes from a study of technical replicates of blood from a handful of donors. The repertoire was sequenced with immunoSEQ multiplex PCR; TCRdb's copy has only in-frame clones and lacks some. The sample consists of fewer than 20,000 clones, around 86% of them appearing once. With 2 bases clipped from V and 6 bases from J, the junction kept 4 bases outside the gene matches. Germline assignment: CDR1 SNHLY and CDR2 FYNNEI. There are 16 residues in the CDR3. This clonotype was sampled from a human donor in good health. The chain recombines TRBV2 with TRBJ2-2; TRBD2 aligns across 12 bases. Input material: PBMCs. CDR3 amino acids: CASSELAGGPAGELFF. The CDR3 nucleotides read TGTGCCAGCAGTGAACTAGCGGGAGGGCCAGCCGGGGAGCTGTTTTTT.